This TCR beta chain came from a study of control samples from healthy donors and cancer patients. Here immunoSEQ multiplex PCR was the method, and the copy in TCRdb shows in-frame clones only, minus some. The sample consists of under 200,000 clones, 94% of them appearing once. The germline V gene has CDR1 SGHVS and CDR2 FQNEAQ. Trimming shortened V by 2 bases and J by 3 bases, and 11 bases separated the two germline ends. CDR3 length: 15 residues. The sequencing input was blood. This TCR derives from a woman aged 40-49 years in good health. This chain uses TRBV7-8 with TRBJ1-5; D gene uncertain. The CDR3 spells CASSLMDGYNQPQHF. CDR3 DNA sequence: TGTGCCAGCAGCTTAATGGACGGATACAATCAGCCCCAGCATTTT.